These 16 T cell receptor beta chains were all obtained from the same sample, sequenced in a study of blood T cell repertoires in COVID-19. Generated by immunoSEQ multiplex PCR, the TCRdb table keeps only in-frame clones and is missing some. The table lists approximately 200,000 clones, about 85% of them singletons. The sequenced material came from peripheral blood. The receptor source for this set is a man aged 25-45 years with acute or convalescent COVID-19.

This clone was picked up one time. The rearrangement uses TRBV19 and TRBJ1-1, with D hard to call. This CDR3 has 17 amino acids. Germline loops: CDR1 LNHDA, CDR2 SQIVND (reference sequence). Trimming cost V 7 bases and J 1 base, with 22 bases left between them. CDR3 bases: TGTGCCAGTACAAACAACGGGAAGGGCAGCCCGAACACTGAAGCTTTCTTT. Protein product: CASTNNGKGSPNTEAFF.

V is TRBV2 and J is TRBJ1-2; no clear D. Germline V lookup: CDR1 SNHLY, CDR2 FYNNEI. V was shortened by 4 bases and J by 2 bases, with 8 bases between the two germline ends. The CDR3 spans 13 residues. CDR3 in amino acids: CASSVEKNYGYTF. Written as DNA, the CDR3 is TGTGCCAGCAGTGTGGAGAAAAACTATGGCTACACCTTC.

This rearrangement joins TRBV18 to TRBJ1-5; 9 bases are shared with TRBD1. Germline CDR1 KGHSH, CDR2 LQKENI. The CDR3 consists of 13 residues. The ends lost 3 bases at V and 10 bases at J; junction bases unmatched: 4. CDR3 residues: CASSPGQGFPQHF. CDR3 bases: TGTGCCAGCTCACCGGGACAGGGCTTTCCCCAGCATTTT.

This clone was recorded only once. The V call is TRBV4-2, the J call TRBJ1-6; D possibly corresponds to TRBD1 (6 bases). The CDR3 length is 17 residues. Germline CDR1 reads LGHNA; CDR2 reads YNFKEQ. V lost 0 bases and J 5 bases, leaving 14 bases between the germline ends. CDR3 region: CASSQDRTTGNNSPLHF. CDR3 coding DNA: TGTGCCAGCAGCCAAGACCGGACGACAGGCAATAATTCACCCCTCCACTTT.

DNA for the CDR3: TGTGCCAGTAGTGGACTAGCGATAGAGACCCAGTACTTC. The encoded protein is CASSGLAIETQYF. The chain employs TRBV19 and TRBJ2-5; 9 bases line up with TRBD2. With V trimmed by 5 bases and J by 4 bases, 2 bases remained unmatched. The CDR3 covers 13 residues. From germline, CDR1 is LNHDA and CDR2 SQIVND (reference sequence).

V usage is TRBV6-1 and J usage is TRBJ1-1; D may be TRBD1 (5 bases). The germline gives CDR1 MNHNS, CDR2 SASEGT. V lost 3 bases and J lost 5, with 10 bases in between. The CDR3 is made up of 13 amino acids. The CDR3 spells CASSDQGGTEAFF. The DNA of the CDR3 is TGTGCCAGCAGTGATCAGGGAGGGACTGAAGCTTTCTTT.

The chain is built from TRBV6-5 and TRBJ1-6; the D gene is possibly TRBD1 (6 bases). CDR1 and CDR2 (germline): MNHEY, SVGAGI. The CDR3 consists of 13 residues. Trimming cost V 8 bases and J 10 bases, with 15 bases left between them. CDR3 coding DNA: TGTGCCAGCCGCGGGGGCTTTGGGTCACCCCTCCACTTT. The encoded protein is CASRGGFGSPLHF.

Comments on this clone: At the DNA level, this CDR3 is encoded by other sequences in the same sample as well. This rearrangement joins TRBV18 to TRBJ1-1; TRBD1 matches at 7 bases. Germline assignment: CDR1 KGHSH and CDR2 LQKENI. Trimming removed 6 bases from V and 0 bases from J; junction bases left unmatched: 4. The CDR3 spans 14 residues. CDR3 DNA: TGTGCCAGCTCCCGACAGGGTTTGAACACTGAAGCTTTCTTT. Translation: CASSRQGLNTEAFF.

This clone was detected a few times. The gene calls are TRBV5-1 and TRBJ2-7, with D possibly being TRBD2 (5 bases). The CDR3 spans 14 residues. Germline loops: CDR1 SGHRS, CDR2 YFSETQ. V lost 0 bases to trimming and J lost 3 bases, with 10 bases between them. CDR3 in DNA: TGCGCCAGCAGCTTGGCCGGAGGCAGCTACGAGCAGTACTTC. Translating it yields CASSLAGGSYEQYF.

This chain uses TRBV6-1 with TRBJ1-3; D might be TRBD1 (5 bases). The V end lost 1 base, the J end lost 5 bases, and 18 bases lay between the germline ends. Germline V lookup: CDR1 MNHNS, CDR2 SASEGT. The CDR3 has 17 amino acids. CDR3 sequence (DNA): TGTGCCAGCAGTGAAGTCGAGGGGTCGGGGGGAAGAAACACCATATATTTT. It translates to CASSEVEGSGGRNTIYF.

This chain joins TRBV5-1 and TRBJ2-7; the D is unclear. Germline V CDR1 and CDR2: SGHRS, YFSETQ. Deletions cut 0 bases from V and 6 bases from J, with 13 bases between. The CDR3 is 14 amino acids. The CDR3 here is CASSLARQPGEQYF. The CDR3 DNA reads as TGCGCCAGCAGCTTGGCCCGCCAACCGGGCGAGCAGTACTTC.

In this sample, this clone turned up once. This chain connects TRBV14 to TRBJ1-2; tentative D call: TRBD1 (5 bases). Trimming left V 4 bases short and J 4 bases short, with 10 bases between. This CDR3 has 13 amino acids. CDR1 is SGHDN, CDR2 FVKESK, per germline. The CDR3 region has the DNA TGTGCCAGCAGCCCAGGGAGGAGCTATGGCTACACCTTC. Residues: CASSPGRSYGYTF.

The J gene is TRBJ2-1, the V gene TRBV5-4; tentatively, D is TRBD2 (5 bases). The V and J ends lost 5 bases and 1 base respectively, with 10 bases between them. Looked up from germline, CDR1 is SGHNT and CDR2 is YYREEE (reference sequence). The CDR3 covers 14 residues. Here the CDR3 DNA reads TGTGCCAGCAGAGCAGCGGAATCCTACAATGAGCAGTTCTTC. Amino acids: CASRAAESYNEQFF.

The V call is TRBV19, the J call TRBJ1-1, with 7 bases fitting TRBD1. V lost 5 bases and J lost 1; bases outside the gene matches: 1. The germline V gene encodes CDR1 LNHDA and CDR2 SQIVND (reference sequence). The CDR3 has 13 residues. The CDR3 DNA reads TGTGCCAGTAGTCGGACAGGGAACACTGAAGCTTTCTTT. Its protein product is CASSRTGNTEAFF.

This chain uses TRBV2 with TRBJ2-5; a weak D match, TRBD2 (5 bases). From germline, CDR1 is SNHLY and CDR2 FYNNEI. This CDR3 is 14 amino acids long. With 2 bases removed from V and 2 bases from J, the gap between germline ends came to 9 bases. The CDR3 is CASSERLFQETQYF. DNA for the CDR3: TGTGCCAGCAGTGAACGACTATTTCAAGAGACCCAGTACTTC.

The chain uses TRBV24-1 and TRBJ1-5; perhaps TRBD1 as D (6 bases). The germline V and J ends were trimmed by 6 bases and 0 bases, with 11 bases remaining between them. Germline CDR1 is KGHDR and CDR2 is SFDVKD. This CDR3 region has 15 residues. The CDR3, as DNA: TGTGCCACCAGTCCTGGGGGCCCTAGCAATCAGCCCCAGCATTTT. Protein sequence: CATSPGGPSNQPQHF.